Below, 7 T cell receptor beta chains from the same sample are listed, as sequenced in a study of cytomegalovirus exposure and HLA in healthy donors. The PCR was carried out with 60 Vbeta primers and 13 Jbeta primers. This table comes from immunoSEQ multiplex PCR, and its TCRdb copy is limited to in-frame clones, with some not included. The sample consists of around 200,000 clones, approximately 84% of them appearing once. Sequencing was performed on PBMCs. These TCRs come from a man aged 50-59 years in good health and CMV-seronegative.

The V call is TRBV7-8, the J call TRBJ1-3; D is undetermined. The V and J ends lost 5 bases and 11 bases respectively, with 13 bases between them. Germline V gene data show CDR1 as SGHVS and CDR2 as FQNEAQ. There are 12 residues in the CDR3. The CDR3 protein is CASSPEFRPIYF. DNA of the CDR3: TGTGCCAGCAGCCCCGAGTTCAGGCCCATATATTTT.

V is TRBV30 and J is TRBJ1-5; D is ambiguous. V was clipped by 3 bases and J by 4 bases, with 16 bases between them. CDR1 and CDR2 (germline): GTSNPN, SVGIG (reference sequence). There are 15 residues in the CDR3. The CDR3 region is CAWSRGPGENQPQHF. The CDR3 DNA reads TGTGCCTGGAGCCGGGGTCCCGGCGAAAATCAGCCCCAGCATTTT. Together with reference TRBV30 and TRBJ1-5, the CDR3 gives the full variable domain: SQTIHQWPATLVQPVGSPLSLECTVEGTSNPNLYWYRQAAGRGLQLLFYSVGIGQISSEVPQNLSASRPQDRQFILSSKKLLLSDSGFYLCAWSRGPGENQPQHFGDGTRLSIL.

The chain employs TRBV6-5 and TRBJ2-7; 7 nucleotides agree with TRBD2. The CDR3 covers 15 residues. V lost 2 bases, J lost 3 bases, and 7 bases stayed unmatched. Germline V CDR1 and CDR2: MNHEY, SVGAGI. The CDR3 DNA sequence: TGTGCCAGCAGTTACCCCCGGCGGGGGATCTACGAGCAGTACTTC. Residues: CASSYPRRGIYEQYF.

This clone turned up a few times. This chain links TRBV7-8 with TRBJ2-5; D is unresolved. In germline, CDR1 is SGHVS, CDR2 FQNEAQ. The CDR3 is 13 residues long. The V gene lost 1 base and the J gene lost 5 bases, with 8 bases spanning the gap. The CDR3 protein is CASSLDHGETQYF. CDR3 nucleotides: TGTGCCAGCAGCTTAGACCACGGGGAGACCCAGTACTTC.

J is TRBJ2-5 and V is TRBV5-1; D gene unclear. Germline V gives CDR1 SGHRS, CDR2 YFSETQ. Trimming took off 0 bases at V and 5 bases at J, with 8 bases between the two ends. This CDR3 is 13 amino acids long. As DNA, the CDR3 is TGCGCCAGCAGCTTGGCCTACGGGGAGACCCAGTACTTC. The encoded protein is CASSLAYGETQYF. Supplemented by reference TRBV5-1 and TRBJ2-5, the full variable domain reads KAGVTQTPRYLIKTRGQQVTLSCSPISGHRSVSWYQQTPGQGLQFLFEYFSETQRNKGNFPGRFSGRQFSNSRSEMNVSTLELGDSALYLCASSLAYGETQYFGPGTRLLVL.

The gene calls are TRBV7-6 and TRBJ1-5, with no clear D. V shed 1 base and J shed 3 bases, with 7 bases lying between them. The CDR3 contains 14 residues. Per the germline V gene, CDR1 is SGHVS and CDR2 is FNYEAQ. In DNA, the CDR3 is TGTGCCAGCAGCTTAGGGAGCATCAATCAGCCCCAGCATTTT. This sequence encodes CASSLGSINQPQHF.

This chain uses TRBV19 with TRBJ1-6; D unclear. Per germline, CDR1 LNHDA and CDR2 SQIVND (reference sequence). The CDR3 is 14 residues long. V lost 6 bases and J 0 bases, leaving 6 bases between the germline ends. CDR3 sequence (DNA): TGTGCCAGTAGACCGGTCTCCTATAATTCACCCCTCCACTTT. This gives the protein CASRPVSYNSPLHF.